This is a list of T cell receptor beta chains from one sample in a study of T cell repertoires in cytomegalovirus infection. TCRdb itself ran the reads through MiXCR, one entry per CDR3 protein. This table has some 800,000 distinct CDR3 sequences, 32% appearing once. No antigen has been identified for these receptors. The sequenced sample was cultured CD8+ T cells from PBMCs, obtained from culture after CMV antigen stimulation. The source of these receptors is a human donor in good health (CMV status not recorded). Some clones in this sample may be carry-over from other donors' samples. CDR3s include the opening cysteine and the closing phenylalanine or tryptophan. Fields, in order: CDR3 length, J gene, V gene, CDR3 protein.

length: 17; J: TRBJ2-5; V: TRBV24-1; CDR3: CATSDPSKQTEQETQYF
length: 14; J: TRBJ2-7; V: TRBV2; CDR3: CASSAYSALYEQYF
length: 17; J: TRBJ1-1; V: TRBV4-1; CDR3: CASSSYLDRGLNTEAFF
length: 14; J: TRBJ2-7; V: TRBV12-3/TRBV12-4; CDR3: CASSLNGALYEQYF
length: 14; J: TRBJ1-5; V: TRBV4-1; CDR3: CASSHGDLNQPQHF
length: 14; J: TRBJ2-5; V: TRBV27; CDR3: CASSLRSRGMTQYF
length: 13; J: TRBJ2-1; V: TRBV6-1; CDR3: CASLSTLENEQFF
length: 15; J: TRBJ2-3; V: TRBV7-6; CDR3: CASSYLRSSTDTQYF
length: 17; J: TRBJ1-5; V: TRBV7-9; CDR3: CASSLAQGNRSNQPQHF
length: 14; J: TRBJ1-2; V: TRBV28; CDR3: CASRPLDRDYGYTF
length: 13; J: TRBJ2-2; V: TRBV7-9; CDR3: CASSLPDWGELFF
length: 17; J: TRBJ1-1; V: TRBV7-9; CDR3: CASSLVGRAGWETEAFF
length: 13; J: TRBJ1-1; V: TRBV12-3/TRBV12-4; CDR3: CASRQGMNTEAFF
length: 17; J: TRBJ2-1; V: TRBV19; CDR3: CASSISPSGGPYNEQFF
length: 13; J: TRBJ1-5; V: TRBV12-3/TRBV12-4; CDR3: CASRPSPDQPQHF
length: 14; J: TRBJ2-5; V: TRBV28; CDR3: CASSLIMGLETQYF
length: 16; J: TRBJ2-7; V: TRBV18; CDR3: CASSPGGRDGSYEQYF
length: 17; J: TRBJ2-1; V: TRBV12-3/TRBV12-4; CDR3: CASSSGLAGLFLAEQFF
length: 14; J: TRBJ2-5; V: TRBV6-8; CDR3: CASIPGGYGESQYF
length: 13; J: TRBJ2-1; V: TRBV5-4; CDR3: CASSWVGDNEQFF
length: 15; J: TRBJ2-5; V: TRBV7-4; CDR3: CASSLGTYEKETQYF
length: 15; J: TRBJ1-4; V: TRBV27; CDR3: CASSFLRDGDEKLFF
length: 14; J: TRBJ2-2; V: TRBV7-9; CDR3: CASSLSGRTGELFF
length: 14; J: TRBJ1-3; V: TRBV12-3/TRBV12-4; CDR3: CASSPTGPGNTIYF
length: 18; J: TRBJ1-1; V: TRBV7-6; CDR3: CASIPSVGLSGGNTEAFF
length: 17; J: TRBJ2-7; V: TRBV7-8; CDR3: CVSSPTASGVRVHEQYF
length: 15; J: TRBJ2-1; V: TRBV28; CDR3: CASSLPTRSYNEQFF
length: 17; J: TRBJ2-1; V: TRBV7-9; CDR3: CASSYRTSGGLFHEQFF
length: 17; J: TRBJ1-5; V: TRBV5-1; CDR3: CASSSWPDDNGNQPQHF
length: 16; J: TRBJ2-3; V: TRBV27; CDR3: CASSLRGPGSTDTQYF
length: 15; J: TRBJ2-5; V: TRBV28; CDR3: CVSTPRGALQETQYF
length: 13; J: TRBJ1-2; V: TRBV14; CDR3: CASSQGADYGYTF
length: 14; J: TRBJ2-5; V: TRBV4-2; CDR3: CASSQRKGEETQYF
length: 13; J: TRBJ2-1; V: TRBV12-3/TRBV12-4; CDR3: CASSPGPGGEQFF
length: 12; J: TRBJ2-2; V: TRBV6-4; CDR3: CATGQGDGELFF
length: 15; J: TRBJ1-1; V: TRBV27; CDR3: CASSLSIWGNTEAFF
length: 15; J: TRBJ1-1; V: TRBV15; CDR3: CATSRVLGGNTEAFF
length: 16; J: TRBJ2-3; V: TRBV10-3; CDR3: CAISDPGQDPTDTQYF
length: 15; J: TRBJ2-5; V: TRBV7-6; CDR3: CASSLQGRGQETQYF
length: 16; J: TRBJ2-2; V: TRBV27; CDR3: CASSRVDGTDTGELFF
length: 11; J: TRBJ1-1; V: TRBV2; CDR3: CASSVRSEAFF
length: 12; J: TRBJ1-1; V: TRBV19; CDR3: CASTEGGFVTFF
length: 16; J: TRBJ1-5; V: TRBV4-1; CDR3: CASSQGGLGSNQPQHF
length: 15; J: TRBJ2-1; V: TRBV19; CDR3: CASSIGGLGYNEQFF
length: 16; J: TRBJ2-1; V: TRBV5-6; CDR3: CASTSSLGFVNDEQFF
length: 15; J: TRBJ1-1; V: TRBV7-6; CDR3: CASSLEFQANTEAFF
length: 14; J: TRBJ2-1; V: TRBV6-6; CDR3: CASTWAETYNEQFF
length: 17; J: TRBJ2-3; V: TRBV4-1; CDR3: CASSQDQNSGPTDTQYF
length: 12; J: TRBJ1-2; V: TRBV29-1; CDR3: CSVLEGDYGYTF
length: 12; J: TRBJ2-2; V: TRBV6-5; CDR3: CASSYLGGELFF
length: 19; J: TRBJ2-6; V: TRBV7-3; CDR3: CASSPAGGRDYSGANVLTF
length: 24; J: TRBJ1-1; V: TRBV7-8; CDR3: CASSFPSLGNRDLRLGHQNTEAFF
length: 14; J: TRBJ1-1; V: TRBV6-5; CDR3: CASSYRQLNTEAFF
length: 16; J: TRBJ1-4; V: TRBV6-5; CDR3: CASSYLQGGINEKLFF
length: 21; J: TRBJ2-2; V: TRBV12-3/TRBV12-4; CDR3: CASSPTPGTSGPGGNTGELFF
length: 12; J: TRBJ2-7; V: TRBV20-1; CDR3: CSANRGAYEQYF
length: 12; J: TRBJ1-2; V: TRBV10-3; CDR3: CAIKGPVYGYTF
length: 15; J: TRBJ1-1; V: TRBV20-1; CDR3: CSARDRELQNTEAFF
length: 13; J: TRBJ1-2; V: TRBV10-3; CDR3: CATLSGVNYGYTF
length: 14; J: TRBJ2-7; V: TRBV14; CDR3: CASSQEGTVYEQYF